This T cell receptor (beta chain) was sequenced for a study of cytomegalovirus exposure and HLA in healthy donors. Regarding the study as a whole: The likely origin of a cluster of highly shared sequence variants was a sequencing artifact. As a later analysis showed, several of the most significant clusters appeared to be linked to common viral pathogens.

This PCR relied on a set of 60 Vbeta primers and 13 Jbeta primers. The table came from immunoSEQ multiplex PCR; TCRdb's copy has only in-frame clones and leaves some out. Among around 110,000 clones listed, approximately 79% were seen once. Remarks on this clone: The antigen is unknown.

The CDR3 length is 14 residues. The germline CDR1 and CDR2 sequences are SGHVS and FNYEAQ. V shed 0 bases and J shed 4 bases, with 9 bases lying between them. Sequenced material: PBMCs. The rearrangement links TRBV7-6 to TRBJ1-1, with no clear D. This sequence originates from a man aged 25 to 40 in good health and CMV-seronegative. The chain's CDR3 is CASSLAPRLTEAFF. CDR3 sequence (DNA): TGTGCCAGCAGCTTAGCCCCGAGACTCACTGAAGCTTTCTTT. The entire variable domain, with the rest obtained from reference TRBV7-6 and TRBJ1-1, is as follows: GAGVSQSPRYKVTKRGQDVALRCDPISGHVSLYWYRQALGQGPEFLTYFNYEAQQDKSGLPNDRFSAERPEGSISTLTIQRTEQRDSAMYRCASSLAPRLTEAFFGQGTRLTVV.